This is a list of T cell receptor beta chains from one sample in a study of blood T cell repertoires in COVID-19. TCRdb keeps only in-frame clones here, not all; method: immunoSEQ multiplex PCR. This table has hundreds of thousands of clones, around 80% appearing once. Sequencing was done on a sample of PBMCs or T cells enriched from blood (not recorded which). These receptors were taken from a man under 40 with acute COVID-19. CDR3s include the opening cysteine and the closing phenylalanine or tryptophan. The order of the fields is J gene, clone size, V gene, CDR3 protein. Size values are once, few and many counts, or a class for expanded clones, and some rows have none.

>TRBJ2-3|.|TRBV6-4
CASVLRGFHAQYF
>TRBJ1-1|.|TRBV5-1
CASSSVLRDTEAFF
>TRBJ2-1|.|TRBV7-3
CASSRVQAGMDEQFF
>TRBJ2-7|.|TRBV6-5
CASRWRDEQYF
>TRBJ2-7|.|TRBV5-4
CASSLTQGAREQYF
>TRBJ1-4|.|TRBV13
CASSFRTGVGEKLFF
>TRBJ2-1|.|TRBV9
CASSTTDRPTDNEQFF
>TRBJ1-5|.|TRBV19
CAISPTDSNQPQHF
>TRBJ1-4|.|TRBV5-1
CASSFSQGRNEKLFF
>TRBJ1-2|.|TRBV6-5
CASSYFGDGYTF
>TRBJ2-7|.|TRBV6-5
CASRVGQGAYEQYF
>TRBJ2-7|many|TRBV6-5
CASRSDTLYEQYF
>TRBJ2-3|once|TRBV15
CATSRASRNTDTQYF
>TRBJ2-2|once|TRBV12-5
CASGLPTGGVNTGELFF
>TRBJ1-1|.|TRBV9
CASSVGLSGTTEAFF
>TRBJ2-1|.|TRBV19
CASSEGRAGGREQFF
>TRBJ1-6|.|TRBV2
CASSETGTYNSPLHF
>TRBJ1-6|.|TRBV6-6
CASSLMTGESSYNSPLHF
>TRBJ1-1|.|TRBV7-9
CASSRRMDRDTEAFF
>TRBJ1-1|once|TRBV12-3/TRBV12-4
CASSFRTEAFF
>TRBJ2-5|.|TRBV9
CASSVGVGGETQYF
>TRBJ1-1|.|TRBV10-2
CASRDFREDTEAFF
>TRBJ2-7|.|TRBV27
CASSLRARGQEQYF
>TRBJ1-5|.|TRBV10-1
CASSLTEGQPQHF
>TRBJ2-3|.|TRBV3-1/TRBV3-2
CASSQDGLGLGNTDTQYF
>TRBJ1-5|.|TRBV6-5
CASSYGQGSNQPQHF
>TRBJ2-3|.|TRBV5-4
CASGGDPSGPDTQYF
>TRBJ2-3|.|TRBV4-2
CASSQQAGARTDTQYF
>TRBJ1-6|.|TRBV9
CASSVEGGGDSPLHF
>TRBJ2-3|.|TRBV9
CASSLGGGGNTDTQYF
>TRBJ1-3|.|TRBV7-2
CASSSGSSGNTIYF
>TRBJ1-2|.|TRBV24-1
CATSDSWTLDGYTF
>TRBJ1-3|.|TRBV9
CASSAQDSHGNTIYF
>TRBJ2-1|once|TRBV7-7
CASSLSGSGGADEQFF
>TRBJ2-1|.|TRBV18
CASSPPGSGGSYNEQFF